A selection of T cell receptor beta chains follows, all from one sample in a study of regulatory T cells in long-lasting Graves disease. TCRdb recomputed calls from the multiplex PCR reads with MiXCR, one row per CDR3 protein. This sample has under 400,000 distinct CDR3 sequences; roughly a sixth occur once, and the top ten carry 25% to 30%. These data also featured in a second study, about T cells in Graves' hyperthyroidism and ophthalmopathy.

The sequenced sample was peripheral blood mononuclear cells (PBMCs), obtained at new diagnosis, from a patient treated with antithyroid drugs. The source of these receptors is a man aged 40-55 years with Graves disease. The CDR3 runs from the conserved cysteine through the conserved F or W. Fields, in order: V gene, J gene, D gene, clone size, CDR3 DNA, CDR3 protein. The D gene is left open where the match is weak. Size is stated for part of the rows, as once, few or many counts, or as a class when the clone is expanded.

TRBV18,TRBJ1-1,TRBD1,many,TGTGCCAGCTCACCAATTGGATCATTGACAGGGGCTGAAGCTTTCTTT,CASSPIGSLTGAEAFF
TRBV18,TRBJ2-4,.,.,TGTGCCAGCTCACCCCAGGACTGGAAAAACATTCAGTACTTC,CASSPQDWKNIQYF
TRBV7-9,TRBJ2-1,.,.,TGTGCCAGCAGCGAAGAAGGGGGGAGCAATGAGCAGTTCTTC,CASSEEGGSNEQFF
TRBV4-1,TRBJ2-3,TRBD1,few,TGCGCCAGCAGCCAACCTGGACAGGGTCGCACAGATACGCAGTATTTT,CASSQPGQGRTDTQYF
TRBV5-5,TRBJ2-4,TRBD1,many,TGTGCCAGCAGCTTTCATGAGACAGGGGTGGGGGGCATTCAGTACTTC,CASSFHETGVGGIQYF
TRBV7-3,TRBJ2-7,.,many,TGTGCCAGCAGCCCGGACATGAACTCCTACGAGCAGTACTTC,CASSPDMNSYEQYF
TRBV7-2,TRBJ1-6,.,many,TGTGCCAGCAGCTTAAGTGGGATTTCCTATAATTCACCCCTCCACTTT,CASSLSGISYNSPLHF
TRBV11-3,TRBJ2-1,TRBD1,many,TGTGCCAGCAGCTTTAACAGGGGAGCCTACAATGAGCAGTTCTTC,CASSFNRGAYNEQFF
TRBV14,TRBJ2-5,TRBD2,many,TGTGCCAGCAGCCAGGGGATAACTAGCGGCCAAGAGACCCAGTACTTC,CASSQGITSGQETQYF
TRBV2,TRBJ2-3,.,many,TGTGCCAGCAGGGCGGGTGGAGATACGCAGTATTTT,CASRAGGDTQYF
TRBV2,TRBJ1-2,.,many,TGTGCCAGCAGTGAAGTGGGAGGGGGTGGCTACACCTTC,CASSEVGGGGYTF
TRBV5-1,TRBJ1-5,TRBD1,.,TGCGCCAGCAGCTTGACAGGGGTTGACAATCAGCCCCAGCATTTT,CASSLTGVDNQPQHF
TRBV4-1,TRBJ1-1,.,many,TGCGCCAGCAGCCAAGAACGGGGCTTTGTGAACACTGAAGCTTTCTTT,CASSQERGFVNTEAFF
TRBV2,TRBJ1-6,TRBD1,many,TGTGCCAGCAAGGACAGGGGGTTTTCACCCCTCCACTTT,CASKDRGFSPLHF
TRBV7-6,TRBJ2-2,.,.,TGTGCCAGCAGCTTAGCCCCCAGGTTGAACACCGGGGAGCTGTTTTTT,CASSLAPRLNTGELFF
TRBV4-2,TRBJ2-7,TRBD2,once,TGTGCCAGCAGCTTGTACGGGACTAGCGGGGGGGGCTCTGAGCAGTACTTC,CASSLYGTSGGGSEQYF
TRBV20-1,TRBJ2-3,.,.,TGCAGTGCTAGAGTAGCCCGTCCTCCAGATACGCAGTATTTT,CSARVARPPDTQYF
TRBV14,TRBJ2-3,.,many,TGTGCCAGCAGCCAAGATCAATGGCGGGGCCGCACAGATACGCAGTATTTT,CASSQDQWRGRTDTQYF
TRBV7-8,TRBJ2-3,TRBD2,.,TGTGCCAGCAGCTTAGTTACGGGGGGGAGCACAGATACGCAGTATTTT,CASSLVTGGSTDTQYF
TRBV18,TRBJ2-2,TRBD1,.,TGTGCCAGCTCCGGGAGACAGGGGGCTTCCGGGGAGCTGTTTTTT,CASSGRQGASGELFF
TRBV7-3,TRBJ2-4,TRBD1,many,TGTGCCAGCACTTCCCCGGGACAGGGGAACAAAAACATTCAGTACTTC,CASTSPGQGNKNIQYF
TRBV28,TRBJ2-3,TRBD2,many,TGTGCCAGCAGTTCTCTGGCGGGGGGGGTCACAGATACGCAGTATTTT,CASSSLAGGVTDTQYF
TRBV12-3/TRBV12-4,TRBJ1-5,TRBD1,many,TGTGCCAGCAGTTTAACCCTCCCTGGGACAGACCTCAGGCCCCAGCATTTT,CASSLTLPGTDLRPQHF
TRBV29-1,TRBJ2-5,TRBD2,.,TGCAGCGTTGAAGAGCGTTATAGCGGGGGGTTTGGAGAGACCCAGTACTTC,CSVEERYSGGFGETQYF
TRBV20-1,TRBJ1-4,TRBD1,many,TGCAGTGCCTTACAGGGGACTAATGAAAAACTGTTTTTT,CSALQGTNEKLFF
TRBV20-1,TRBJ2-2,TRBD2,many,TGCAGTGCTAGAGATATCAAGCGGGGGGACACCGGGGAGCTGTTTTTT,CSARDIKRGDTGELFF
TRBV6-1,TRBJ2-7,.,many,TGTGCCAGCAGTGAACCGTGGAGATACTACGAGCAGTACTTC,CASSEPWRYYEQYF
TRBV20-1,TRBJ1-4,.,many,TGCAGTGCTAGAGGAGGGCCGACTGCTGAAAAACTGTTTTTT,CSARGGPTAEKLFF
TRBV20-1,TRBJ2-2,.,few,TGCAGTGCTAGAGGAGGGGGAGCCTACACCGGGGAGCTGTTTTTT,CSARGGGAYTGELFF
TRBV20-1,TRBJ2-5,TRBD1,many,TGCAGTGCTACACCGGGACAGGGGGCTCACCCGAAAGAGACCCAGTACTTC,CSATPGQGAHPKETQYF
TRBV5-1,TRBJ1-1,TRBD1,many,TGCGCCACGCGACAGGGGTTGAACACTGAAGCTTTCTTT,CATRQGLNTEAFF
TRBV7-3,TRBJ1-5,TRBD1,many,TGTGCCAGCAGCTTACCTCCGGGACAGGGGACGAATCAGCCCCAGCATTTT,CASSLPPGQGTNQPQHF
TRBV6-1,TRBJ1-6,.,many,TGTGCCAGCCATCCCCAGGGGTCCTATAATTCACCCCTCCACTTT,CASHPQGSYNSPLHF
TRBV11-3,TRBJ2-1,.,few,TGTGCCAGCAGCTTTACCGGGTTCTCCTACAATGAGCAGTTCTTC,CASSFTGFSYNEQFF
TRBV20-1,TRBJ2-5,TRBD1,many,TGCAGTGCCCCGGGACAGGGGGTCAAGACCCAGTACTTC,CSAPGQGVKTQYF
TRBV6-9,TRBJ2-7,.,many,TGTGCCCAGCAGTTACGAGTCGGCGGGAAGAGGAGATACGAGCAGTACTTC,CAQQLRVGGKRRYEQYF
TRBV28,TRBJ2-7,TRBD2,many,TGTGCCAGCCAAGCGGGGGGGCCTTACGAGCAGTACTTC,CASQAGGPYEQYF
TRBV28,TRBJ2-3,.,few,TGTGCCAGCTGCTTCGGTGGGGCAGATACGCGGTATTTT,CASCFGGADTRYF
TRBV5-4,TRBJ2-3,TRBD2,.,TGTGCCATATCGGGACTAGCGGGCACAGATACGCAGTATTTT,CAISGLAGTDTQYF
TRBV12-3/TRBV12-4,TRBJ2-5,.,many,TGTGCCAGCAGTTCCCACACCCCCGGGACCCAGTACTTC,CASSSHTPGTQYF
TRBV9,TRBJ2-7,.,many,TGTGCCAGCAGCGGGACCTCCTCCTACGAGCAGTACTTC,CASSGTSSYEQYF
TRBV15,TRBJ1-6,.,few,TGTGCCACCAGCAGAGAGTGGGAGGGTAATTCACCCCTCCACTTT,CATSREWEGNSPLHF
TRBV30,TRBJ2-6,.,many,TGTGCCTGGAGTGTAGGCACAGTTTCCGTCCTGACTTTC,CAWSVGTVSVLTF
TRBV5-1,TRBJ2-7,TRBD1,few,TGCGCCAGCAGCCTGACAGGGTTCAACGAGCAGTACTTC,CASSLTGFNEQYF
TRBV6-2/TRBV6-3,TRBJ2-5,TRBD2,.,TGTGCCAGCAGGCGCGGGGGAACCCAAGAGACCCAGTACTTC,CASRRGGTQETQYF
TRBV5-1,TRBJ2-4,.,.,TGCGCCAGCAGCTTGGTGGCCGAGGGAGGCATTCAGTACTTC,CASSLVAEGGIQYF
TRBV4-1,TRBJ2-3,TRBD2,many,TGCGCCAGCAGCCAAGCCGAGTGGCGGGGGGGCCTGGGAGATACGCAGTATTTT,CASSQAEWRGGLGDTQYF
TRBV28,TRBJ2-1,.,many,TGTGCCAGCAGTTTGCTCGGACAGCCTAACTCCTACAATGAGCAGTTCTTC,CASSLLGQPNSYNEQFF
TRBV10-3,TRBJ1-3,.,many,TGTGCCATCGGGATTAGCTCTGGAAACACCATATATTTT,CAIGISSGNTIYF
TRBV6-2/TRBV6-3,TRBJ2-7,.,few,TGTGCCAGCCGCCGGGAAATAACCTACGAGCAGTACTTC,CASRREITYEQYF
TRBV28,TRBJ2-7,TRBD2,.,TGTGCCAGCAGTAGGCTAGCGGGGGGTGCCTACGAGCGGTACTTC,CASSRLAGGAYERYF